This is a list of T cell receptor beta chains from one sample in a study of CD8 T cells in Susac syndrome. TCRdb ran MiXCR on the immunoSEQ multiplex PCR reads and lists one entry per CDR3 protein. This repertoire shows about 150,000 distinct CDR3 sequences, around 93% found once; its top ten account for roughly 0.098%. Sequenced: CD4+ T cells from PBMCs. All receptors derive from a human donor with multiple sclerosis. Each CDR3 is given with its conserved first and last residue. Fields, in order: J gene, V gene, CDR3 protein.

TRBJ1-4 TRBV18 CASSPDQASEKLFF
TRBJ1-1 TRBV29-1 CSARTGGTEAFF
TRBJ2-7 TRBV7-3 CASSLTPATLPYEQYF
TRBJ1-5 TRBV6-2/TRBV6-3 CASTEPGVFQPQHF
TRBJ2-2 TRBV6-6 CASSYDLLTGELFF
TRBJ2-4 TRBV30 CAWSAGTGDIQYF
TRBJ2-1 TRBV6-2/TRBV6-3 CASSYLVGGIKGNEQFF
TRBJ2-3 TRBV9 CASSVTFQDTQYF
TRBJ1-2 TRBV12-3/TRBV12-4 CASRRGGVYGYTF
TRBJ2-2 TRBV5-1 CASSAGARPDTGELFF
TRBJ2-7 TRBV7-2 CASSSSGNHYEQYF
TRBJ1-1 TRBV12-3/TRBV12-4 CASSFKIRTEAFF
TRBJ2-1 TRBV29-1 CSVDKGLAGDNEQFF
TRBJ2-3 TRBV27 CASSSRLAGGQGTDTQYF
TRBJ1-1 TRBV12-3/TRBV12-4 CASGTVSEAFF
TRBJ1-5 TRBV2 CASGRGSHQPQHF
TRBJ2-2 TRBV24-1 CATSDHKGGAGELFF
TRBJ1-1 TRBV28 CASSLFTRDTEAFF
TRBJ2-7 TRBV12-3/TRBV12-4 CASSPPGGSGFYEQYF
TRBJ2-7 TRBV3-1 CASSHRDSLSYEQYF
TRBJ1-1 TRBV3-1 CASSQGWAGDTEAFF
TRBJ2-7 TRBV3-1 CASSQVRGTYEQYF
TRBJ1-1 TRBV2 CASSVGPDQLVAFF
TRBJ1-2 TRBV28 CASSLGVFGYTF
TRBJ1-5 TRBV4-1 CASSPVARTGNQPQHF
TRBJ2-7 TRBV3-1 CASSHDASSYEQYF
TRBJ2-2 TRBV20-1 CSASPLGQGGTGELFF
TRBJ1-2 TRBV9 CASSSSPGQAYGYTF
TRBJ1-2 TRBV18 CASSPSVDGYTF
TRBJ1-2 TRBV5-4 CASSLGLGDRLWGYTF
TRBJ2-5 TRBV18 CASSSGHQPGETQYF
TRBJ2-7 TRBV2 CASSVASGKDIYEQYF
TRBJ2-5 TRBV15 CATSSQYRETQYF
TRBJ1-5 TRBV19 CASVRGSNQPQHF
TRBJ2-4 TRBV20-1 CSARGLAGVENIQYF
TRBJ2-7 TRBV5-1 CASSLLDGTYEQYF
TRBJ1-2 TRBV20-1 CSAPGQGVNGYTF
TRBJ1-3 TRBV10-2 CASSPTRQGAAGNTIYF
TRBJ2-1 TRBV18 CASSPPGGGVTSNAEQFF
TRBJ2-1 TRBV20-1 CSARDPSTSGWRHEQFF
TRBJ1-2 TRBV30 CAWRGAKGYTF
TRBJ2-7 TRBV6-2/TRBV6-3 CASSYEGLIKTYEQYF
TRBJ1-1 TRBV15 CATSRDSETYTEAFF
TRBJ2-1 TRBV2 CASTLERWTGAGEEQFF
TRBJ2-1 TRBV27 CASSLTTSSYNEQFF
TRBJ1-2 TRBV11-2 CASSLLSGTGGYTF
TRBJ2-3 TRBV28 CASEGAGTDTQYF
TRBJ2-1 TRBV9 CASSEGTSNEQFF
TRBJ2-1 TRBV11-2 CASRSGGRAEFF
TRBJ2-3 TRBV7-3 CASSLVADLTDTQYF
TRBJ1-2 TRBV5-4 CASSLGGQGKSYGYTF
TRBJ1-6 TRBV3-1 CASSRAGRPLHF